A selection of T cell receptor beta chains follows, all from one sample in a study of monozygotic twins with inflammatory bowel disease. TCRdb re-called the 5' RACE reads and shows each CDR3 protein once, DNA omitted. This sample's table reports over 350,000 distinct CDR3 sequences. What was sequenced was blood. These receptors all come from a human donor with ulcerative colitis or Crohn's disease, or a healthy co-twin of an affected twin (not recorded which). The CDR3 runs from the conserved cysteine through the conserved F or W.

j_gene: TRBJ1-2; v_gene: TRBV30; CDR3aa: CAWRGTGFPYGYTF
j_gene: TRBJ1-1; v_gene: TRBV20-1; CDR3aa: CSAHSGSSNTEAFF
j_gene: TRBJ1-6; v_gene: TRBV4-1; CDR3aa: CASSQPQRRSNSPLHF
j_gene: TRBJ2-3; v_gene: TRBV5-1; CDR3aa: CASSSDPTVNTDTQYF
j_gene: TRBJ1-2; v_gene: TRBV29-1; CDR3aa: CSSAETETNYGYTF
j_gene: TRBJ2-5; v_gene: TRBV12-3/TRBV12-4; CDR3aa: CASSPGLAGGETQYF
j_gene: TRBJ2-7; v_gene: TRBV6-5; CDR3aa: CASSYGPRQSYEQYF
j_gene: TRBJ1-5; v_gene: TRBV9; CDR3aa: CASSVVRQAPFSNQPQHF
j_gene: TRBJ1-3; v_gene: TRBV20-1; CDR3aa: CSARDYRAFGNTIYF
j_gene: TRBJ2-7; v_gene: TRBV7-9; CDR3aa: CASSSNRAEQYF
j_gene: TRBJ1-1; v_gene: TRBV29-1; CDR3aa: CSVATGTAGTEAFF
j_gene: TRBJ2-7; v_gene: TRBV6-5; CDR3aa: CASSNAYEQYF
j_gene: TRBJ2-5; v_gene: TRBV7-2; CDR3aa: CASSLVSSQETQYF
j_gene: TRBJ2-2; v_gene: TRBV5-1; CDR3aa: CASSLETPNTGELFF
j_gene: TRBJ2-4; v_gene: TRBV5-5; CDR3aa: CASSLERIAKNIQYF
j_gene: TRBJ2-2; v_gene: TRBV13; CDR3aa: CASSSRDTNTGELFF
j_gene: TRBJ1-3; v_gene: TRBV6-5; CDR3aa: CASYTMAGNTIYF
j_gene: TRBJ2-5; v_gene: TRBV7-9; CDR3aa: CASSLGDRMLQETQYF
j_gene: TRBJ2-2; v_gene: TRBV5-1; CDR3aa: CASSLTASNTGELFF
j_gene: TRBJ1-5; v_gene: TRBV20-1; CDR3aa: CSVGVVSAGRNQPQHF
j_gene: TRBJ1-1; v_gene: TRBV6-5; CDR3aa: CASSYSSGTGAEAFF
j_gene: TRBJ2-1; v_gene: TRBV12-3/TRBV12-4; CDR3aa: CASNRLAGGPNEQFF
j_gene: TRBJ1-2; v_gene: TRBV20-1; CDR3aa: CSAREGQGARGYTF
j_gene: TRBJ1-3; v_gene: TRBV5-1; CDR3aa: CASSLRTGGTGNTIYF
j_gene: TRBJ1-1; v_gene: TRBV7-3; CDR3aa: CASSLDSVNTEAFF
j_gene: TRBJ1-1; v_gene: TRBV6-2/TRBV6-3; CDR3aa: CASRYVRTGGLTEAFF
j_gene: TRBJ1-5; v_gene: TRBV6-2/TRBV6-3; CDR3aa: CASSLGQAINQPQHF
j_gene: TRBJ2-5; v_gene: TRBV7-8; CDR3aa: CASSLDFIGTSGGRGETQYF
j_gene: TRBJ1-1; v_gene: TRBV18; CDR3aa: CASSPVGNTEAFF
j_gene: TRBJ2-7; v_gene: TRBV6-2/TRBV6-3; CDR3aa: CASSLPYEQYF
j_gene: TRBJ2-6; v_gene: TRBV10-2; CDR3aa: CASSPFNSGANVLTF
j_gene: TRBJ2-7; v_gene: TRBV4-3; CDR3aa: CASSRQPGQAYEQYF
j_gene: TRBJ2-3; v_gene: TRBV5-1; CDR3aa: CASLGRDTDTQYF
j_gene: TRBJ2-1; v_gene: TRBV5-1; CDR3aa: CASSLLTSGAGNEQFF
j_gene: TRBJ2-1; v_gene: TRBV7-3; CDR3aa: CASSLNRGGAGNEQFF
j_gene: TRBJ2-7; v_gene: TRBV9; CDR3aa: CASSSRSGGASYEQYF
j_gene: TRBJ2-1; v_gene: TRBV4-2; CDR3aa: CASSQEALLYNEQFF
j_gene: TRBJ1-3; v_gene: TRBV18; CDR3aa: CASSPRIGGTGNTIYF
j_gene: TRBJ2-2; v_gene: TRBV27; CDR3aa: CASSLNTGELFF
j_gene: TRBJ2-7; v_gene: TRBV10-3; CDR3aa: CAIGRIDSNYEQYF
j_gene: TRBJ2-2; v_gene: TRBV5-1; CDR3aa: CASSLDVVNTGELFF
j_gene: TRBJ2-7; v_gene: TRBV20-1; CDR3aa: CSARFRDRVTNEQYF
j_gene: TRBJ2-1; v_gene: TRBV6-2/TRBV6-3; CDR3aa: CASSLTGGEQFF
j_gene: TRBJ1-2; v_gene: TRBV12-3/TRBV12-4; CDR3aa: CASSFRPLGYTF
j_gene: TRBJ2-1; v_gene: TRBV11-2; CDR3aa: CASSLEPTGANNEQFF
j_gene: TRBJ2-2; v_gene: TRBV6-2/TRBV6-3; CDR3aa: CASSYGAIRHGELFF
j_gene: TRBJ1-5; v_gene: TRBV20-1; CDR3aa: CSARVFGQVGNQPQHF
j_gene: TRBJ1-4; v_gene: TRBV13; CDR3aa: CASSWGQGGEKLFF
j_gene: TRBJ1-2; v_gene: TRBV12-3/TRBV12-4; CDR3aa: CASSLLWGKDYGYTF
j_gene: TRBJ2-5; v_gene: TRBV7-9; CDR3aa: CASSPENRQETQYF
j_gene: TRBJ2-1; v_gene: TRBV6-5; CDR3aa: CASSYVGLSYNEQFF